This T cell receptor (beta chain) was sequenced during a study of blood T cell repertoires in COVID-19. Across the study: Sample material is recorded as cDNA or gDNA derived from T cells, B-cell-depleted T cells, or PBMCs.

This CDR3 has 19 residues. Germline CDR1 is SGHKS and CDR2 is YYEKEE (reference sequence). The ends lost 1 base at V and 0 bases at J; junction bases unmatched: 9. Recovery meant two consecutive negative NP/OP PCR tests, professional clearance, or resolved symptoms. In the authors' workflow: Amplification of reference gene primers was used by the study to estimate nucleated cell counts. TCRdb keeps only in-frame clones here, not all; method: immunoSEQ multiplex PCR. V, J and clone size were drawn from that table, and D and trimming were deduced from the DNA. The sample yields about 300,000 clones, around nine tenths seen once.

Material for sequencing was PBMCs or T cells enriched from blood (not recorded which). The sequence came from a woman under 30 who had recovered from COVID-19. This chain uses TRBV5-5 with TRBJ2-6, with 8 bases matching TRBD1. The CDR3 loop reads CASSLHRQGTYSGANVLTF. The CDR3 DNA reads as TGTGCCAGCAGCTTGCATCGACAGGGGACGTACTCTGGGGCCAACGTCCTGACTTTC.